The rows below give T cell receptor beta chains drawn from one sample of a study of blood T cell repertoires in COVID-19. Assay used: immunoSEQ multiplex PCR; TCRdb lists only in-frame clones, some missing. The repertoire includes 110,000 to 150,000 clones, around 80% of them detected once, and approximately 6% sits in the top ten. The sequenced material came from PBMCs or T cells enriched from blood (not recorded which). Every receptor here comes from a woman aged 45-65 years who had recovered from COVID-19. The CDR3 runs from the conserved cysteine through the conserved F or W.

CDR3	J	length	V
CASSIARGPQETQYF	TRBJ2-5	15	TRBV19
CAWSVRWGAGHQPQHF	TRBJ1-5	16	TRBV30
CASSILRGGRRGSSGANVLTF	TRBJ2-6	21	TRBV19
CASSLGQGNEKLFF	TRBJ1-4	14	TRBV5-1
CSVDGSSGYQETQYF	TRBJ2-5	15	TRBV29-1
CASSQEGGLHF	TRBJ1-4	11	TRBV3-1/TRBV3-2
CASTDRFPYEQYF	TRBJ2-7	13	TRBV11-1
CASSDQLANYEQYF	TRBJ2-7	14	TRBV2
CSVRTDLNTEAFF	TRBJ1-1	13	TRBV29-1
CASSSYGRGARRETQYF	TRBJ2-5	17	TRBV27
CASRKRGIAGPDNQPQHF	TRBJ1-5	18	TRBV21-1